This T cell receptor beta chain came from a study of cytomegalovirus exposure and HLA in healthy donors. Turning to this clone: Its ends do not fully match the called genes, so a read error is possible.

Germline CDR1 and CDR2: SEHNR and FQNEAQ (reference sequence). The CDR3 runs to 14 residues. It was with 60 Vbeta and 13 Jbeta primers that the PCR ran. The data were produced by immunoSEQ multiplex PCR, yet TCRdb's version contains in-frame clones alone and is incomplete. The sample includes tens of thousands of clones, 75% to 85% of them seen just once. The V call is TRBV7-9, the J call TRBJ1-2, with D perhaps TRBD1 (6 bases). Sample: PBMCs. This TCR derives from a woman in her late teens or twenties in good health and CMV-seronegative. The CDR3 region is CASSLLGQTYGHTF. For the CDR3, the DNA is TGTGCCAGCAGCTTACTTGGACAGACCTATGGCCACACCTTC.